The rows below give T cell receptor beta chains drawn from one sample of a study of Ad26.COV2.S vaccination and SARS-CoV-2 variants. Method: immunoSEQ multiplex PCR; TCRdb's copy keeps in-frame clones and lacks some. Among around 300,000 clones listed, roughly 90% were seen once. The sequences come from peripheral blood, collected in a trial of Ad26.COV2.S vaccine versus placebo. All receptors come from a person between 18 and 60 years old who received the Ad26.COV2.S COVID-19 vaccine or a placebo. Each CDR3 is given with its conserved first and last residue. Fields, in order: J gene, V gene, D gene, CDR3 protein. D genes are given only for firm matches.

TRBJ1-4 TRBV19 . CASSGVATNEKLFF
TRBJ1-1 TRBV9 TRBD1 CASSVEGARAEAFF
TRBJ2-5 TRBV10-2 . CASSKLGSQETQYF
TRBJ2-7 TRBV6-1 . CASSFGTFPYEQYF
TRBJ1-1 TRBV12-5 . CASGLSWSGNTEAFF
TRBJ1-2 TRBV5-1 . CASSLEGLNYGYTF
TRBJ2-7 TRBV28 . CASRAPGVEQYF
TRBJ2-5 TRBV2 . CASSAYTQYF
TRBJ1-2 TRBV7-2 . CASSFPGTPSDYGYTF
TRBJ2-7 TRBV5-6 TRBD2 CASSSGGRLYEQYF
TRBJ2-2 TRBV10-1 . CASSETVAGELFF
TRBJ1-2 TRBV7-9 . CASSSGNRGIYGYTF
TRBJ2-3 TRBV7-3 . CASSGNEWAGTQYF
TRBJ2-3 TRBV20-1 TRBD2 CSASGREALTDTQYF
TRBJ2-5 TRBV6-2/TRBV6-3 TRBD1 CASSSLQGIWETQYF
TRBJ1-1 TRBV19 TRBD1 CASSSRDRNTEAFF
TRBJ2-1 TRBV13 TRBD2 CASSWMKGLAGLNEQFF
TRBJ2-7 TRBV4-3 . CASSQGESPMDEQYF
TRBJ2-1 TRBV28 . CASSWGNYNEQFF
TRBJ2-5 TRBV29-1 TRBD1 CSVIRDRGLEYF
TRBJ1-4 TRBV2 TRBD1 CASRERTGSGEKLFF
TRBJ2-3 TRBV5-1 TRBD1 CASSWRDRGREDTQYF
TRBJ2-5 TRBV18 . CASSKETQYF
TRBJ2-7 TRBV7-8 . CASSLVEGLGYEQYF
TRBJ2-1 TRBV28 TRBD1 CASSLTGQGGNEQFF
TRBJ1-4 TRBV5-1 TRBD1 CASSQQTGGDEKLFF
TRBJ1-1 TRBV10-2 . CASSVGDDYTEAFF
TRBJ1-1 TRBV5-6 . CASSLGVEAFF
TRBJ2-1 TRBV7-2 . CASSLQVRRRYNEQFF
TRBJ2-7 TRBV29-1 . CSVGAPTGSAEQYF
TRBJ2-7 TRBV12-3/TRBV12-4 . CASSLDSAGEQYF
TRBJ2-2 TRBV12-3/TRBV12-4 . CASSPGGAGELFF
TRBJ2-2 TRBV27 . CASSFGNTGELFF
TRBJ1-6 TRBV18 . CASSPGAAYNSPLHF
TRBJ2-3 TRBV5-1 . CASSLSTRTDTQYF
TRBJ2-7 TRBV28 TRBD2 CASSPIRDYDYEQYF
TRBJ2-2 TRBV2 . CASRTGDSPGELFF
TRBJ2-5 TRBV6-5 TRBD2 CASRPGGTQETQYF
TRBJ1-1 TRBV11-2 . CASSLGQVNTEAFF
TRBJ2-1 TRBV19 TRBD1 CASSPTHRDRVEQFF
TRBJ2-1 TRBV27 TRBD1 CASSLDRVHEQFF
TRBJ2-1 TRBV5-5 . CASSLVYSSYNEQFF
TRBJ2-7 TRBV10-3 . CAISESYGSSSYEQYF
TRBJ2-7 TRBV10-3 . CAISGEGSEQYF
TRBJ2-7 TRBV16 . CASSQSRGSYEQYF
TRBJ2-7 TRBV6-5 . CASSYSTGSEQYF
TRBJ2-1 TRBV19 . CASSPYSYNEQFF
TRBJ2-1 TRBV5-1 TRBD2 CASSPDGGRLDNEQFF
TRBJ2-1 TRBV27 TRBD2 CASSPQTSGGPYNEQFF
TRBJ1-2 TRBV19 . CASSPQGPYGYTF
TRBJ2-7 TRBV5-4 . CASSLAPTYEQYF
TRBJ1-2 TRBV29-1 . CSVDKVSRGYTF
TRBJ1-1 TRBV5-8 . CASSLQGRLNTEAFF